This T cell receptor beta chain is from a study of T cell repertoires in cytomegalovirus infection. Across the whole study: It was recently identified HLA-C-restricted and well-studied HLA-B-restricted CMV epitopes that the study used. Both CMV infection and a matching HLA type were indicated by public TCR beta signatures. Study findings and constraints: HLA-C-restricted CMV clonotypes gave the most frequent clonotype in two of eight donors.

This clonotype has more than one count but fewer than ten. The antigen is undetermined. TCRdb re-analysed the reads in MiXCR, keeping a single row per CDR3 protein. Among some 940,000 distinct CDR3 sequences listed, around 31% were seen once. V lost 5 bases, J lost 0 bases, and 16 bases lay in between. Germline CDR1 reads SGHVS; CDR2 reads FQNEAQ. There are 17 residues in the CDR3. This chain connects TRBV7-8 to TRBJ1-4; D unclear. The sequences come from cultured CD8+ T cells from PBMCs, collected from culture after CMV antigen stimulation. This clonotype was sampled from a human donor in good health (CMV status not recorded). Some clones in this sample may be carry-over from other donors' samples. CDR3 DNA: TGTGCCAGCAGCCTCCCTAGGACCGGTGCAACTAATGAAAAACTGTTTTTT. Its protein is CASSLPRTGATNEKLFF.